This T cell receptor beta chain was captured in a study of technical replicates of blood from a few donors. The V end was cut by 6 bases, the J end by 10 bases, with 13 bases between. The CDR3 has 13 amino acids. Germline lookup yields CDR1 LNHDA and CDR2 SQIVND (reference sequence). Only in-frame clones appear in the TCRdb table, and some are missing; sequencing was by immunoSEQ multiplex PCR. The table lists 53,000 or so clones, 85% to 95% of them singletons. The clonotype comes from a human donor in good health. Some clones in this sample may be carry-over from other donors' samples. The rearrangement uses TRBV19 and TRBJ1-6; the D gene is possibly TRBD1 (6 bases). Sequencing was done on a sample of PBMCs. The CDR3 DNA reads as TGTGCCAGTAGGGAGGGGGGGAGGTCACCCCTCCACTTT. Protein product: CASREGGRSPLHF.